This paragraph reports one T cell receptor (beta chain). The antigen is undetermined. The germline V gene encodes CDR1 MNHEY and CDR2 SMNVEV (reference sequence). This CDR3 spans 15 amino acids. Losses at the gene ends were 4 bases for V and 7 bases for J; bases not matched to a gene: 8. This specimen belongs to a study of cytomegalovirus exposure and HLA in healthy donors. The study ran its PCR with 60 Vbeta and 13 Jbeta primers. The table came from immunoSEQ multiplex PCR; TCRdb's copy has only in-frame clones and leaves some out. Of about 110,000 clones listed, more than 65% are singletons. Notes on the study in general: TCR beta V- and J-gene trimming was later associated with a missense DCLRE1C variant. In a later analysis, at a false discovery rate of 0.05, approximately 15,000 TCR beta sequences matched HLA alleles. The study recorded 164 TCR beta chains that were cytomegalovirus-associated. A later analysis reportedly found that, within productive TCRs, an Asian-associated ancestry cluster had fewer N-insertions than the mean observed across the approximately 670 donors.

The sample comprised PBMCs. The TCR comes from a male donor in good health and CMV-seronegative. This sequence joins TRBV27 and TRBJ1-5; 9 bases map to TRBD1. CDR3 nucleotide sequence: TGTGCCAGCAGTTCCATCGGGACAGGGAACCAGCCCCAGCATTTT. Translating gives CASSSIGTGNQPQHF.